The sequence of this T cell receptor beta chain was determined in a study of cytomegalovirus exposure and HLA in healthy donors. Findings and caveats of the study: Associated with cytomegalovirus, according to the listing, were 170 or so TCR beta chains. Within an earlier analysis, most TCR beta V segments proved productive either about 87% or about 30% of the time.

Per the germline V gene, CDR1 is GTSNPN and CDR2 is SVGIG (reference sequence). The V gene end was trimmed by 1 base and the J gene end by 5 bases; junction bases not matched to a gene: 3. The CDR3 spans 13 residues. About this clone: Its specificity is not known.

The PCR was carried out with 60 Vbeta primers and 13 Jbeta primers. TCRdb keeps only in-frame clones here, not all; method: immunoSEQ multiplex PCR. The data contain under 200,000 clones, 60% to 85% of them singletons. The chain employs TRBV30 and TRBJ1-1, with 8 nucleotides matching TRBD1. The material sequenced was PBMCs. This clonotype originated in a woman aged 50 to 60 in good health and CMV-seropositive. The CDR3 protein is CAWSAHRGTEAFF. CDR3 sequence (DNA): TGTGCCTGGAGTGCTCACAGGGGGACTGAAGCTTTCTTT.